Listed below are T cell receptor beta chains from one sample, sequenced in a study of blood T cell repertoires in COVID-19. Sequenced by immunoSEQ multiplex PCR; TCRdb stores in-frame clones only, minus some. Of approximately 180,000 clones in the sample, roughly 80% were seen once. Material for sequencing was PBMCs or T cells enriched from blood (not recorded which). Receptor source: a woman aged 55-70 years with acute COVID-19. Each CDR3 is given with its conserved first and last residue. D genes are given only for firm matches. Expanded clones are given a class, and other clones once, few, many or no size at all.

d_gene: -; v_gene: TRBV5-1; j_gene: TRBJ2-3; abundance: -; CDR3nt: TGCGCCAGCTACGGACAAACAAGCACAGATACGCAGTATTTT; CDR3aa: CASYGQTSTDTQYF
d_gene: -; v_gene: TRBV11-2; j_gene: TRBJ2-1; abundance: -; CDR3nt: TGTGCCAGCAGCTTAGGAAGGGGTGAAGAGCAGTTCTTC; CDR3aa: CASSLGRGEEQFF
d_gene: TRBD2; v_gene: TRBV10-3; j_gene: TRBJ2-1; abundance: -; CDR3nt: TGTGCCACCGATGAGGGGCGGACTAGCGGGACCTACAATGAGCAGTTCTTC; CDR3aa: CATDEGRTSGTYNEQFF
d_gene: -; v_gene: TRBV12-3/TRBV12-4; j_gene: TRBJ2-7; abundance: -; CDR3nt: TGTGCCAGCAGTTTAGACGGGTCCTACGAGCAGTACTTC; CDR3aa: CASSLDGSYEQYF
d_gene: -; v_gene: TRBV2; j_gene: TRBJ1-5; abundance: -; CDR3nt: TGTGCCAGCGAAGGCAGGGGCAATCAGCCCCAGCATTTT; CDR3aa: CASEGRGNQPQHF
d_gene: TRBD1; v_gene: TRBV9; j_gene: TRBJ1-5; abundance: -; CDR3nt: TGTGCCAGCAGCCTTGGGACAGTTGGCAATCAGCCCCAGCATTTT; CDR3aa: CASSLGTVGNQPQHF
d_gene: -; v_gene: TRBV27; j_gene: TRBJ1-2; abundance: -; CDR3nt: TGTGCCAGCACAAACAGGGACCGCGACTATGGCTACACCTTC; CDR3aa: CASTNRDRDYGYTF
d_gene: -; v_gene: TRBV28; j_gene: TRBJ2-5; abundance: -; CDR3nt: TGTGCCAGCAGCTCCAGCGGCATACAAGAGACCCAGTACTTC; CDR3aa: CASSSSGIQETQYF
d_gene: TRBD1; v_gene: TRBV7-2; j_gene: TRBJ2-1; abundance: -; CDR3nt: TGTGCCAGCAGCTCGCGGACAGGGCTTATCGTATATGAGCAGTTCTTC; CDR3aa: CASSSRTGLIVYEQFF
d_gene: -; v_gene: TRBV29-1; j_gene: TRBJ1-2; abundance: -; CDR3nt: TGCAGCGACCTAAGGGCGGGGAGTGGCTACACCTTC; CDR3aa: CSDLRAGSGYTF
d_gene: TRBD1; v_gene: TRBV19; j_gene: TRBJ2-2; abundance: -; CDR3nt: TGTGCCAGTAACCCCCGGGACAGGGAAACCGGGGAGCTGTTTTTT; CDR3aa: CASNPRDRETGELFF
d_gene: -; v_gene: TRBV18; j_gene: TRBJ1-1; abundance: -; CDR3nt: TGTGCCAGCTCACCAGTGGAGACCAGCATGAACACTGAAGCTTTCTTT; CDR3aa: CASSPVETSMNTEAFF
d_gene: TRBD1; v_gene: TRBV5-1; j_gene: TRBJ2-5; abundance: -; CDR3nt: TGCGCCAGCAGCGCTGGGACAGAACCTCGGGAGACCCAGTACTTC; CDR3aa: CASSAGTEPRETQYF
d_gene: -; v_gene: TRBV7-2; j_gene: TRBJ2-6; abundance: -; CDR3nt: TGTGCCAGCAGCTTGTGGGGGGGCCCTGGGGCCAACGTCCTGACTTTC; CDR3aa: CASSLWGGPGANVLTF
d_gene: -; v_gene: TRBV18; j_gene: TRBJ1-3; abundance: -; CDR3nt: TGTGCCAGCTCACCGCCAGGACTGAGATTGAGGGCTGGAAACACCATATATTTT; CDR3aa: CASSPPGLRLRAGNTIYF
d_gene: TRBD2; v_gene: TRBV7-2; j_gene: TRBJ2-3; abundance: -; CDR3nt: TGTGCCAGCAGCTTAAGACCCCTAGCGGGAGTAGGTGGCACAGATACGCAGTATTTT; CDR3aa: CASSLRPLAGVGGTDTQYF
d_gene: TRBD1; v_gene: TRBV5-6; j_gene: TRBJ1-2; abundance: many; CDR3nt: TGTGCCAGCAGCGACGGGACAGGGCTATTCTATGGCTACACCTTC; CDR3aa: CASSDGTGLFYGYTF
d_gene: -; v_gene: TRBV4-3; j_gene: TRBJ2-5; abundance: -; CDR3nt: TGCGCCAGCAGCCAAGATTCTAGGACAGCCCAAGAGACCCAGTACTTC; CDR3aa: CASSQDSRTAQETQYF
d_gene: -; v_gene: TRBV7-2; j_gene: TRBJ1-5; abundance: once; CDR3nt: TGTGCCAGCAGTTTTAACAGGGATCAGCCCCAGCATTTT; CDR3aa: CASSFNRDQPQHF
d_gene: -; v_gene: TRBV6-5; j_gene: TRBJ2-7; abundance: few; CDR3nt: TGTGCCAGCAGTTATCTCGGCGAGCAGTACTTC; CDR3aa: CASSYLGEQYF
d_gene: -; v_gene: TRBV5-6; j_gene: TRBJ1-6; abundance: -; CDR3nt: TGTGCCAGCAGCCTGTACAGCGGCTATTCACCCCTCCACTTT; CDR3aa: CASSLYSGYSPLHF
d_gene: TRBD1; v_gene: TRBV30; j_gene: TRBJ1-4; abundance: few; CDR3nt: TGTGCCTGGGAATCCGGGACAGGCGAAGAAAAACTGTTTTTT; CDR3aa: CAWESGTGEEKLFF
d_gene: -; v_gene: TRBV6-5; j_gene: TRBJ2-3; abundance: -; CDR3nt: TGTGCCAGCAGTTACGTGGAGGGGTCAGATACGCAGTATTTT; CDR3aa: CASSYVEGSDTQYF
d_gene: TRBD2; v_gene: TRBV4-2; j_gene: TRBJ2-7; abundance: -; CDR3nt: TGTGCCAGCAGCCAAGCCTCGGGACTAGCGTTCTACGAGCAGTACTTC; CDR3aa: CASSQASGLAFYEQYF
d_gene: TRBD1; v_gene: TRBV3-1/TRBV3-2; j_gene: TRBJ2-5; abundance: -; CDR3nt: TGTGCCAGCAGCCTACAGGGGTACCAAGAGACCCAGTACTTC; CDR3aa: CASSLQGYQETQYF
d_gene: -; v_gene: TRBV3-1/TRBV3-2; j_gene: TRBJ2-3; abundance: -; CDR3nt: TGTGCCAGCAGCCAAGTGATTAGAGATACGCAGTATTTT; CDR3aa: CASSQVIRDTQYF
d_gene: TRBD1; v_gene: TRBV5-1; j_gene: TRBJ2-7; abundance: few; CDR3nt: TGCGCCAGCAGCTCTGGACAGGGTTGGAACGAGCAGTACTTC; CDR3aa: CASSSGQGWNEQYF
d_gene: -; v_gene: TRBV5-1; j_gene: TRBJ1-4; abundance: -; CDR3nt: TGCGCCAGCAGCTCTGGACTAGGGAAGGGGAATGAAAAACTGTTTTTT; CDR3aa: CASSSGLGKGNEKLFF
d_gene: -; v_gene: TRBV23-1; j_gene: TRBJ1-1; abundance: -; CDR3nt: TGCGCCAGCAGATACACGCAGGCGGGGGACACTGAAGCTTTCTTT; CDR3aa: CASRYTQAGDTEAFF
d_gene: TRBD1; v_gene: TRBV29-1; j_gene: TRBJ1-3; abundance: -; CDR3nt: TGCAGCGTTGTCCAGGGGGCGGGAAACACCATATATTTT; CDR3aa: CSVVQGAGNTIYF
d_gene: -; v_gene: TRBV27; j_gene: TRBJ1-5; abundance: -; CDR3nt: TGTGCCAGCAGTTTACGAGGAGGGGCCAATCAGCCCCAGCATTTT; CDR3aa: CASSLRGGANQPQHF
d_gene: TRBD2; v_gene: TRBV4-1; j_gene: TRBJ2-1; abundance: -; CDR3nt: TGCGCCAGCAGCCAAGTAGGGACTAGCGGGGGGGATGAGCAGTTCTTC; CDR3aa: CASSQVGTSGGDEQFF
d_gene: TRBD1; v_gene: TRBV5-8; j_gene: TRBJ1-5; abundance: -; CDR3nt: TGTGCCAGCAGCTCAACAGGGGGCCCCTCTTATAGCAATCAGCCCCAGCATTTT; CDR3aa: CASSSTGGPSYSNQPQHF
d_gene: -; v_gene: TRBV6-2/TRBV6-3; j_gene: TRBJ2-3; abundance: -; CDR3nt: TGTGCCAGCAGTTACTCGCTATTAATGGATACGCAGTATTTT; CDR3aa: CASSYSLLMDTQYF
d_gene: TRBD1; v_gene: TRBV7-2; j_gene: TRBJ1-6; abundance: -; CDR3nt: TGTGCCAGCAGCTATGGGACAGAGAATTCACCCCTCCACTTT; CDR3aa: CASSYGTENSPLHF
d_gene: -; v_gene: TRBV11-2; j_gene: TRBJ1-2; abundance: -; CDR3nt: TGTGCCAGCAGCTTATTAACAGGCAAGGGGAACTATGGCTACACCTTC; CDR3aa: CASSLLTGKGNYGYTF
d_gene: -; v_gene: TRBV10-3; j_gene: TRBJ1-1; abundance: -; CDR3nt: TGTGCCATCAGCCCAGACAGGCGGGTGAACACTGAAGCTTTCTTT; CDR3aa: CAISPDRRVNTEAFF
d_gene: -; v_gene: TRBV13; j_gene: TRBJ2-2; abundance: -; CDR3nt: TGTGCCAGCAGCTTAAGTCCCCGGGGGACCAGGACCGGGGAGCTGTTTTTT; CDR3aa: CASSLSPRGTRTGELFF
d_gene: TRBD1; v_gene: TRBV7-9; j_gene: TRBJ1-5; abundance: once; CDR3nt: TGTGCCAGCAGCTTTTCGGACAGGCACTCCTATAGCAATCAGCCCCAGCATTTT; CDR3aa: CASSFSDRHSYSNQPQHF
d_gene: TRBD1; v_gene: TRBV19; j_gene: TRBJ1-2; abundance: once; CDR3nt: TGTGCCAGTATTTCGACCGGGACAGGGGTTTATGGCTACACCTTC; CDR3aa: CASISTGTGVYGYTF
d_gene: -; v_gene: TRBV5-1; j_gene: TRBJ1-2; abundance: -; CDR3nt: TGCGCCAGCAGCTTGGACAGAGGCTACACCTTC; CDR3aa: CASSLDRGYTF
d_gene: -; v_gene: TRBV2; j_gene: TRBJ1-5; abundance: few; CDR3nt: TGTGCCAGCAGTGAAGGTCCTCATCAGCCCCAGCATTTT; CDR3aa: CASSEGPHQPQHF
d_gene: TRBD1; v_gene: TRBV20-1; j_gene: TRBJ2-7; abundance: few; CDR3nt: TGCAGCACAGGGGATTCCTACGAGCAGTACTTC; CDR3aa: CSTGDSYEQYF
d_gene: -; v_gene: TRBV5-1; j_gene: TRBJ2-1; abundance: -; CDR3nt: TGCGCCAGCAGCTTATCGTCGGGACTGAGGCAGTTCTTC; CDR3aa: CASSLSSGLRQFF
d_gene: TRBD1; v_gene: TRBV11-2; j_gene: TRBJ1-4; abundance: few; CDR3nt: TGTGCCAGCAACAATCCCGGGACAGGGGCCTCTAATGAAAAACTGTTTTTT; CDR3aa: CASNNPGTGASNEKLFF